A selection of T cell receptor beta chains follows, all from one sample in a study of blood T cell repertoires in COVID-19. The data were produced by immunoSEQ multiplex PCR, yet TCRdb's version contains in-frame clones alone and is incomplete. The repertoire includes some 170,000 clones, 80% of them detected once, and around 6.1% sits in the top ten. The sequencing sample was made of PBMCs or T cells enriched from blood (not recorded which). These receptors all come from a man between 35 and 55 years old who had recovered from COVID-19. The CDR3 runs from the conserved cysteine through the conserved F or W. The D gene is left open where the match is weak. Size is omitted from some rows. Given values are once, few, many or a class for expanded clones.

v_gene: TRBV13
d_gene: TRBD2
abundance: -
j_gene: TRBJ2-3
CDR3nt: TGTGCCAGCAGCCTGACTCCGGGACTAGGCACAGATACGCAGTATTTT
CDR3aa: CASSLTPGLGTDTQYF

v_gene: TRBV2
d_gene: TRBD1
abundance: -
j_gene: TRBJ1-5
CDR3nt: TGTGCCAGCAGTGACAGGGGGCCTCTTCAGCCCCAGCATTTT
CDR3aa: CASSDRGPLQPQHF

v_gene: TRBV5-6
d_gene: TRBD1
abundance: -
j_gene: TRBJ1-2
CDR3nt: TGTGCCAGCAGCCCGGACAGGGATTATGACTACACCTTC
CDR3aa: CASSPDRDYDYTF

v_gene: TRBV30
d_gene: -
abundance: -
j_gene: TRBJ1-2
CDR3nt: TGTGCCTGGAGCGGGGGTTATAGTGGCTACACCTTC
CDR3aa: CAWSGGYSGYTF

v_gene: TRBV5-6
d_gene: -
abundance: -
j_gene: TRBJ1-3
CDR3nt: TGTGCCAGCAGCTTGGGAGGGGTATGGGGGCCTTTCTCTGGAAACACCATATATTTT
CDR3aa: CASSLGGVWGPFSGNTIYF

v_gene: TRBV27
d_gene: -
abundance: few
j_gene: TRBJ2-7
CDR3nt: TGTGCCAGCAGTCTCCATACAGGTTCCTACGAGCAGTACTTC
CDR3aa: CASSLHTGSYEQYF

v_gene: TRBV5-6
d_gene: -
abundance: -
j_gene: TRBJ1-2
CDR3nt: TGTGCCAGCAGCTTGGCGGGTGGCTACACCTTC
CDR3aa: CASSLAGGYTF

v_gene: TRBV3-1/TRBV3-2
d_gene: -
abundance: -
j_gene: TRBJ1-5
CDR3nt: TGTGCCAGCAGCCAAGGCCAGGAGGGTCCCTGGCCCCAGCATTTT
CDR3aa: CASSQGQEGPWPQHF

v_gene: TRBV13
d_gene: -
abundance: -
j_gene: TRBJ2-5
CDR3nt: TGTGCCAGCAGCGGTCAAAGCTTCCAAGAGACCCAGTACTTC
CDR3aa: CASSGQSFQETQYF

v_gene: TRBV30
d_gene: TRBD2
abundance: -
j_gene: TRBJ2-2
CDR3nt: TGTGCCTGGAGTGCCGTACTTAGCGGGGCCGGGGAGCTGTTTTTT
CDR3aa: CAWSAVLSGAGELFF

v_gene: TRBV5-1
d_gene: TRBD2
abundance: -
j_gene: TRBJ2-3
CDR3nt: TGCGCCAGCAGTTTACAGCGGGGGGACACAGATACGCAGTATTTT
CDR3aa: CASSLQRGDTDTQYF

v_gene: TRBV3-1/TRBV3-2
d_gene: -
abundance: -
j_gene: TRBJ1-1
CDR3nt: TGTGCCAGCAGCCAAGAAAGCTCTTGGAACACTGAAGCTTTCTTT
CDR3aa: CASSQESSWNTEAFF

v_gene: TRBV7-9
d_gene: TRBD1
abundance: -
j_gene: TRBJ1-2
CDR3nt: TGTGCCAGCAGCGAAGAGGGGGCAAGCTATGGCTACACCTTC
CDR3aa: CASSEEGASYGYTF

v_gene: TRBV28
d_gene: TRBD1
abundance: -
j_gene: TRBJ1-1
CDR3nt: TGTGCCAGCAGTCCCAACAGGGGGAACACTGAAGCTTTCTTT
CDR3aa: CASSPNRGNTEAFF

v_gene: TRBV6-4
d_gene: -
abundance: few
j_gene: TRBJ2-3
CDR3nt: TGTGCCAGCAGCGGGACTCCCACAGATACGCAGTATTTT
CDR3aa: CASSGTPTDTQYF

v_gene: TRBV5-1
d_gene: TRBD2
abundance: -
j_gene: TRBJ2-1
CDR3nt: TGCGCCAGCAGCTTTACTAGCGGGGGGGCCAATGAGCAGTTCTTC
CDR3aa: CASSFTSGGANEQFF

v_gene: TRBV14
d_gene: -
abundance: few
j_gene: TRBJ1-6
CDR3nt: TGTGCCAGCAGCCCGAGGATCGGGGACTCCTATAATTCACCCCTCCACTTT
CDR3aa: CASSPRIGDSYNSPLHF

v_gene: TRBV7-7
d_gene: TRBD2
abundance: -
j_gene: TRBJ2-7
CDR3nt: TGTGCCAGCAGTCGTGTAGCGGGGGAAGTCGACGAGCAGTACTTC
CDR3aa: CASSRVAGEVDEQYF

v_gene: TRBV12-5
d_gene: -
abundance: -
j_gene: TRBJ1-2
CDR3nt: TGTGCTAGTGGCTACAGAGACGGACGGGGAGGGTATGGCTACACCTTC
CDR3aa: CASGYRDGRGGYGYTF

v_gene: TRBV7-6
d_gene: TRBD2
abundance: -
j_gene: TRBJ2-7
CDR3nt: TGTGCCAGCAGCCGACTAGCGGGGGTCCCCTACGAGCAGTACTTC
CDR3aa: CASSRLAGVPYEQYF

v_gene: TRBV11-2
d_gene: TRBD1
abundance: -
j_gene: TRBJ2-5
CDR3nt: TGTGCCAGCAGCTTAGGACAGGGCTTAGTAGAGACCCAGTACTTC
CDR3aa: CASSLGQGLVETQYF

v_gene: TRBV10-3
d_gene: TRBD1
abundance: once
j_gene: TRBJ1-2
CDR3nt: TGTGCCATCAAGGGACAGGGTTCCCACTGGGAGGGCTACACCTTC
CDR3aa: CAIKGQGSHWEGYTF

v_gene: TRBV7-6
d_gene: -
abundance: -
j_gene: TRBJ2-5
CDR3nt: TGTGCCAGCAGCTTGGCTCTTCAAGAGACCCAGTACTTC
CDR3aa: CASSLALQETQYF

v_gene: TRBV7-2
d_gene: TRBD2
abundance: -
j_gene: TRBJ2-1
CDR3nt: TGTGCCAGCCTGCCACTAACTAGCGGGGGAGGCAATGAGCAGTTCTTC
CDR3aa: CASLPLTSGGGNEQFF

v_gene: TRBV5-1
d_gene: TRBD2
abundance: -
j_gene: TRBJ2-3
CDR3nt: TGCGCCAGCAGCTTACTAGCGGGGAATGGCGCAGATACGCAGTATTTT
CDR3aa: CASSLLAGNGADTQYF

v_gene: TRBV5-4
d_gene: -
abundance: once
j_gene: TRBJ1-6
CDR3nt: TGTGCCAGCAGCTTGTACGGGATGCGGGCAGCCGGTTCACCCCTCCACTTT
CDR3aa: CASSLYGMRAAGSPLHF

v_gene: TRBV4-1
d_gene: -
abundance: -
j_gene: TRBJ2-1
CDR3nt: TGCGCCAGCAGCCAACAGGGGGGAATCTACAATGAGCAGTTCTTC
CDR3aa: CASSQQGGIYNEQFF

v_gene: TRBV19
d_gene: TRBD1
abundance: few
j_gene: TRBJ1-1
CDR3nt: TGTGCCAGCGGGGACAGACGAAACACTGAAGCTTTCTTT
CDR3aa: CASGDRRNTEAFF

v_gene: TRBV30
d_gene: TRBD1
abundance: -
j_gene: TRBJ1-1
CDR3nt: TGTGCCGGGGGGGACGGGACAGGGAAGAGGGAGAACACTGAAGCTTTCTTT
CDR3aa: CAGGDGTGKRENTEAFF

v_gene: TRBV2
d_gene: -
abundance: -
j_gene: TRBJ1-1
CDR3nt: TGTGCCAGCAGTGAACAGGGTTCGGCCACTGAAGCTTTCTTT
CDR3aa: CASSEQGSATEAFF

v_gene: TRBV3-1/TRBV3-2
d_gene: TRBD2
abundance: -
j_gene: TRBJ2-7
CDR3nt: TGTGCCAGCAGCCTCTCTAGCGGGGGCCAAAGCTCCTACGAGCAGTACTTC
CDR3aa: CASSLSSGGQSSYEQYF

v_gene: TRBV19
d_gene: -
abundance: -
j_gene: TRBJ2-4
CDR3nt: TGTGCCAGTAGCCCGAATTTACTAGCCAAAAACATTCAGTACTTC
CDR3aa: CASSPNLLAKNIQYF

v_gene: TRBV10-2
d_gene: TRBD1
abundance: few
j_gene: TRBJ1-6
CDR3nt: TGCGCCAGCAGTTCTGCAGGGGGTAATTCACCCCTCCACTTT
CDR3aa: CASSSAGGNSPLHF

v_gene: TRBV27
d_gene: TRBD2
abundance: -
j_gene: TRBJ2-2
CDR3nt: TGTGCCAGCAGTCTACGCGGGGGGGGAAACACCGGGGAGCTGTTTTTT
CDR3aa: CASSLRGGGNTGELFF

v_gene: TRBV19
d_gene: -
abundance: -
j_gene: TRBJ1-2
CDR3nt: TGTGCCAGTAGTATAGATTACAGTCGTGACTATGGCTACACCTTC
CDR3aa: CASSIDYSRDYGYTF

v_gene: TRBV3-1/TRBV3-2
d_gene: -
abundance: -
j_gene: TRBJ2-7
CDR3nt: TGTGCCAGCAGCTCCCAGTGGTCAAGTCCCGAGCAGTACTTC
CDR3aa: CASSSQWSSPEQYF

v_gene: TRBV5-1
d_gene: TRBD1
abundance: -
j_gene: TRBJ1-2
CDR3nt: TGCGCCAGCAGCTTCTTAGGGGGCCCGAACTATGGCTACACCTTC
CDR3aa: CASSFLGGPNYGYTF

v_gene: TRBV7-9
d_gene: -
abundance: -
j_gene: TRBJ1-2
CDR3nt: TGTGCCGGGACTGGGGCTAACTATGGCTACACCTTC
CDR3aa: CAGTGANYGYTF

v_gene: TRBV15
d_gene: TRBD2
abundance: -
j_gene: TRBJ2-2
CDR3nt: TGTGCCACCAGCAGAGATTCGGGAGGCACCGGGGAGCTGTTTTTT
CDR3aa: CATSRDSGGTGELFF

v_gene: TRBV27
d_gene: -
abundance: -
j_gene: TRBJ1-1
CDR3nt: TGTGCCAGCAGAAGGGGTTACAGTGCTAACACTGAAGCTTTCTTT
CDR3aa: CASRRGYSANTEAFF

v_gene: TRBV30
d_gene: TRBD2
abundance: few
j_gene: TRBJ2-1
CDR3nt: TGTGCCTGGAGTGTCCTAGCGGGAATCAATGAGCAGTTCTTC
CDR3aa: CAWSVLAGINEQFF

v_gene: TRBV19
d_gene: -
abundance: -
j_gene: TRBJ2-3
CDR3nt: TGTGCCAGTAGTATGGGCAGGGTACTCACAGATACGCAGTATTTT
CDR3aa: CASSMGRVLTDTQYF

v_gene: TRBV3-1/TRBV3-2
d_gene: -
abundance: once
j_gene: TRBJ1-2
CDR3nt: TGTGCCAGCAGCCATGGGGGGGAGTATGGCTACACCTTC
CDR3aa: CASSHGGEYGYTF

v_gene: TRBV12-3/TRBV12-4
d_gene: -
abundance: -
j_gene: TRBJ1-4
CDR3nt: TGTGCCAGCAGAACAGGGCTTAACGAAAAACTGTTTTTT
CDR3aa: CASRTGLNEKLFF

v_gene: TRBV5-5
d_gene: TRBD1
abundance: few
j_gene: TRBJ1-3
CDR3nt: TGTGCCAGCAGATTTACAGGGGGCTCTGGAAACACCATATATTTT
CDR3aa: CASRFTGGSGNTIYF

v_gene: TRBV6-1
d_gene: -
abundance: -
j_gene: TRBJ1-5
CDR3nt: TGTGCCAGCAGTGAAATGGCAGTTAATCAGCCCCAGCATTTT
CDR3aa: CASSEMAVNQPQHF

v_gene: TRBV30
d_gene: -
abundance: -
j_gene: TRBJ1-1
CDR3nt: TGTGCCTGGAGAAGGCAGGGGCAGGGGAAAAGCACTGAAGCTTTCTTT
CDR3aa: CAWRRQGQGKSTEAFF

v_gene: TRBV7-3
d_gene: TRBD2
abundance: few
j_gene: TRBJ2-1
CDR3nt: TGTGCCAGCAGCTTCCTCTTAGCTAGCGGGGGGGCCTCTAGTGAGCAGTTCTTC
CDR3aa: CASSFLLASGGASSEQFF

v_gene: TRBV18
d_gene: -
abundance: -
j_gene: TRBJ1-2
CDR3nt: TGTGCCAGCTCACCCCCAGGCCGGGGCTACACCTTC
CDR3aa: CASSPPGRGYTF